This passage covers 27 T cell receptor beta chains from one sample sequenced in a study of beta chain features in type 1 diabetes. Sequenced material consisted of expressed TCRB transcripts (all of the isolated RNA was reverse transcribed). Assay used: immunoSEQ multiplex PCR; TCRdb lists only in-frame clones, some missing. The data contain 400,000 to 550,000 clones, roughly an eighth of them singletons. The sample was naive CD4+ T cells from blood. The origin of the receptors is a woman aged 18-29 years in good health.

A few counts support this clone. The rearrangement joins TRBV5-1 to TRBJ2-1, with 10 bases aligning to TRBD2. Germline V gene lookup returns CDR1 SGHRS and CDR2 YFSETQ. The CDR3 sequence is 17 residues long. V was clipped by 0 bases and J by 8 bases; unmatched bases: 11. CDR3 loop: CASSLAVLAGVEDEQFF. The CDR3 DNA is TGCGCCAGCAGCTTGGCCGTTCTAGCGGGAGTCGAGGATGAGCAGTTCTTC.

With respect to this clone: In the same sample, other DNA sequences code for this CDR3. The chain recombines TRBV11-2 with TRBJ2-5; no clear D. Per the germline V gene, CDR1 is SGHAT and CDR2 is FQNNGV. The V end was cut by 2 bases, the J end by 0 bases, with 1 base between. The CDR3 extends over 12 amino acids. The CDR3 sequence: CASSLYQETQYF. As DNA, the CDR3 is TGTGCCAGCAGCTTATACCAAGAGACCCAGTACTTC.

This clone was counted a few times. The chain carries TRBV6-1 and TRBJ1-2; D gene uncertain. The germline V and J ends were trimmed by 4 bases and 6 bases, with 9 bases remaining between them. Germline CDR1 reads MNHNS; CDR2 reads SASEGT. The CDR3 extends over 12 amino acids. The CDR3 loop is CASSGNRDGYTF. DNA of the CDR3: TGTGCCAGCAGTGGTAACAGAGATGGCTACACCTTC.

This clone was seen a few times. This chain connects TRBV6-1 to TRBJ1-6; a weak D match, TRBD1 (5 bases). This CDR3 spans 14 amino acids. Germline lookup yields CDR1 MNHNS and CDR2 SASEGT. Trimming left V 5 bases short and J 8 bases short, with 13 bases between. The CDR3 loop reads CASSHQGSDSPLHF. The CDR3 region has the DNA TGTGCCAGCAGTCATCAGGGATCGGATTCACCCCTCCACTTT.

This clone was found a few times. J is TRBJ2-3 and V is TRBV14; a possible D gene is TRBD2 (6 bases). This CDR3 is 15 amino acids long. V dropped 5 bases and J dropped 0 bases, with 12 bases sitting between them. Germline V gene sequence: CDR1 SGHDN, CDR2 FVKESK. The DNA for the CDR3 is TGTGCCAGCAGCTACTTCAGCGGGAGCACAGATACGCAGTATTTT. Residues: CASSYFSGSTDTQYF.

V is TRBV9 and J is TRBJ2-1, with D hard to call. CDR3 length: 13 residues. Germline CDR1 is SGDLS and CDR2 is YYNGEE. Between the trimmed V and J ends, which lost 0 bases and 2 bases, there was a span of 3 bases. The CDR3 loop is CASSVEPYNEQFF. The CDR3 nucleotides read TGTGCCAGCAGCGTAGAACCCTACAATGAGCAGTTCTTC.

The chain uses TRBV30 and TRBJ1-4; 11 nucleotides match TRBD1. Germline-derived CDR1 and CDR2 are GTSNPN and SVGIG (reference sequence). V lost 0 bases and J lost 2; bases outside the gene matches: 5. The CDR3 contains 17 residues. CDR3 sequence (DNA): TGTGCCTGGAGTGTACGAGGACAGGGGGCTACTAATGAAAAACTGTTTTTT. It codes for CAWSVRGQGATNEKLFF.

This clone was seen only a few times. CDR3 in amino acids: CASSLFRDTYGYTF. The CDR3 nucleotides are TGTGCCAGCAGCTTGTTCAGGGACACCTATGGCTACACCTTC. This chain connects TRBV5-6 to TRBJ1-2; possible D gene TRBD1, 6 bases. V shed 1 base and J shed 4 bases, with 11 bases lying between them. This CDR3 is built from 14 residues. The germline V gene encodes CDR1 SGHDT and CDR2 YYEEEE.

This clone was observed at least ten times. The chain links TRBV15 to TRBJ2-7; the D gene could be TRBD1 or TRBD2 (5 bases each). The CDR3 has 12 amino acids. Germline V gene sequence: CDR1 LNHNV, CDR2 YYDKDF (reference sequence). Trimming cost V 0 bases and J 12 bases, with 12 bases left between them. CDR3 coding DNA: TGTGCCACCAGCAGAGATCTGGGGGACCGGTACTTC. Amino acids: CATSRDLGDRYF.

This clone was detected ten times or more. V gene TRBV30 combines with J gene TRBJ2-3; perhaps TRBD2 as D (5 bases). Trimming pared 5 bases from V and 6 bases from J, leaving 12 bases between. CDR1 is GTSNPN, CDR2 SVGIG, per germline (reference sequence). The CDR3 is 12 residues long. The CDR3 region is CAWGRGLDTQYF. CDR3 sequence (DNA): TGTGCCTGGGGCCGGGGATTGGATACGCAGTATTTT. Full variable domain (rest looked up from reference TRBV30 and TRBJ2-3): SQTIHQWPATLVQPVGSPLSLECTVEGTSNPNLYWYRQAAGRGLQLLFYSVGIGQISSEVPQNLSASRPQDRQFILSSKKLLLSDSGFYLCAWGRGLDTQYFGPGTRLTVL.

This clone was seen only a few times. The CDR3 nucleotides are TGTGCCAGCAGGGGCTTTAGCACAGATACGCAGTATTTT. Translated: CASRGFSTDTQYF. The J gene is TRBJ2-3, the V gene TRBV11-1; D gene unclear. With 6 bases removed from V and 0 bases from J, the gap between germline ends came to 7 bases. Germline CDR1 SGHAT, CDR2 FQDESV (reference sequence). This CDR3 is 13 amino acids long. Using reference TRBV11-1 and TRBJ2-3 for the parts outside the CDR3, the full variable domain is EAEVAQSPRYKITEKSQAVAFWCDPISGHATLYWYRQILGQGPELLVQFQDESVVDDSQLPKDRFSAERLKGVDSTLKIQPAELGDSAMYLCASRGFSTDTQYFGPGTRLTVL.

This clone was seen a handful of times. The chain has TRBV9 and TRBJ2-3; 7 bases are shared with TRBD2. This CDR3 is built from 12 residues. Losses at the gene ends were 4 bases for V and 8 bases for J; bases not matched to a gene: 4. CDR1 and CDR2 from the germline V gene are SGDLS and YYNGEE. CDR3: CASSFGLGTQYF. CDR3 coding DNA: TGTGCCAGCAGCTTTGGACTAGGTACGCAGTATTTT.

The V and J genes are TRBV9 and TRBJ2-3, with D possibly matching TRBD2 (6 bases). The CDR3 is made up of 15 amino acids. Germline-derived CDR1 and CDR2 are SGDLS and YYNGEE. V lost 2 bases to trimming and J lost 5 bases, with 15 bases between them. The CDR3 region is CASSVGGDQGDTQYF. CDR3 DNA: TGTGCCAGCAGCGTCGGCGGGGATCAAGGAGATACGCAGTATTTT. Looking up the rest from reference TRBV9 and TRBJ2-3 gives the full variable domain: DSGVTQTPKHLITATGQRVTLRCSPRSGDLSVYWYQQSLDQGLQFLIQYYNGEERAKGNILERFSAQQFPDLHSELNLSSLELGDSALYFCASSVGGDQGDTQYFGPGTRLTVL.

The chain recombines TRBV7-3 with TRBJ2-1; D possibly corresponds to TRBD2 (6 bases). Looked up from germline, CDR1 is SGHTA and CDR2 is FQGTGA. The CDR3 has 14 amino acids. The germline V and J ends were trimmed by 5 bases and 10 bases, with 18 bases remaining between them. The CDR3 is CASSPGAVAEEQFF. For the CDR3, the DNA is TGTGCCAGCAGCCCCGGTGCGGTAGCGGAAGAGCAGTTCTTC.

This clone was seen more than once but under ten times. The chain has TRBV25-1 and TRBJ2-7, with D uncertain. This CDR3 has 16 residues. The V and J ends lost 9 bases and 1 base respectively, with 22 bases between them. Germline V gene data show CDR1 as MGHDK and CDR2 as SYGVNS. As DNA, the CDR3 is TGTGCCAGGCTCTCCATCGAGACAAAACCTTCCTACGAGCAGTACGTC. This sequence encodes CARLSIETKPSYEQYV.

In its sample, this clone was seen a few times. V is TRBV29-1 and J is TRBJ2-3, with 8 bases lining up with TRBD2. This CDR3 comprises 12 residues. The ends lost 5 bases at V and 6 bases at J; junction bases unmatched: 4. Looked up from germline, CDR1 is SQVTM and CDR2 is ANQGSEA. The CDR3 reads CSVLLAADTQYF. DNA for the CDR3: TGCAGCGTTTTACTAGCGGCGGATACGCAGTATTTT.

V and J are TRBV25-1 and TRBJ1-2, with TRBD1 as a possible D gene (6 bases). Trimming stripped 4 bases from V and 10 bases from J, with 13 bases between. The length of the CDR3 is 12 residues. Germline V CDR1 and CDR2: MGHDK, SYGVNS. The CDR3 spells CASSAYSGDYTF. In DNA form, the CDR3 reads TGTGCCAGCAGTGCCTACTCAGGGGACTACACCTTC.

J is TRBJ1-2 and V is TRBV19; 7 bases are shared with TRBD1. Germline V lookup: CDR1 LNHDA, CDR2 SQIVND (reference sequence). The CDR3 totals 13 residues. V gave up 4 bases and J gave up 8 bases; unmatched junction bases: 7. CDR3: CASSTLDRVGYTF. The CDR3 nucleotides are TGTGCCAGTAGTACGCTCGACAGGGTCGGCTACACCTTC.

This clone occurred a few times. The genes are TRBV9 and TRBJ2-1, with TRBD2 matching 15 bases. The CDR3 consists of 16 residues. J lost 4 bases, V lost 4 bases, and 3 bases had no gene match. CDR1 and CDR2 (germline): SGDLS, YYNGEE. The CDR3 nucleotides are TGTGCCAGCAGCCCGGGGACTAGCGGGAGGTACAATGAGCAGTTCTTC. As protein: CASSPGTSGRYNEQFF.

This clone was counted between two and nine times. This chain connects TRBV7-2 to TRBJ2-1, with D unclear. Germline V CDR1 and CDR2: SGHTA, FQGNSA. This CDR3 spans 13 amino acids. The ends were cut back, 5 bases at V and 8 bases at J, with 13 bases in the middle. CDR3 nucleotides: TGTGCCAGCAGCCAAAATGGTGGCGATGAGCAGTTCTTC. As protein: CASSQNGGDEQFF.

The rearrangement uses TRBV5-4 and TRBJ2-1; a possible D gene is TRBD1 (5 bases). Germline V CDR1 and CDR2: SGHNT, YYREEE (reference sequence). The V end was cut by 3 bases, the J end by 0 bases, with 10 bases between. The CDR3 spans 15 residues. The CDR3 sequence is CASSSDKSSYNEQFF. CDR3 nucleotides: TGTGCCAGCAGCTCGGACAAGAGCTCCTACAATGAGCAGTTCTTC.

This clone was counted only a few times. This chain uses TRBV6-1 with TRBJ2-5, with 8 bases fitting TRBD1. Germline CDR1 MNHNS, CDR2 SASEGT. The CDR3 has 14 amino acids. The V and J ends lost 6 bases and 3 bases, in that order; junction bases with no gene match: 6. The CDR3 protein is CASREDRVKETQYF. The CDR3 region has the DNA TGTGCCAGCAGGGAGGACAGGGTAAAAGAGACCCAGTACTTC.

The genes are TRBV18 and TRBJ2-5; D call uncertain. Trimming removed 6 bases at V and 2 bases at J, with 7 bases between. This CDR3 has 12 amino acids. Germline assignment: CDR1 KGHSH and CDR2 LQKENI. The CDR3 nucleotides read TGTGCCAGCTCGCTGGGGCAAGAGACCCAGTACTTC. This encodes CASSLGQETQYF.

The chain recombines TRBV2 with TRBJ2-3; no reliable D call. The germline V gene has CDR1 SNHLY and CDR2 FYNNEI. The length of the CDR3 is 14 residues. Trimming removed 2 bases at V and 6 bases at J, with 12 bases between. The CDR3 DNA follows: TGTGCCAGCAGTGAACTGCTTTCCGGGGATACGCAGTATTTT. Encoded protein: CASSELLSGDTQYF. The full variable domain, its missing parts supplied by reference TRBV2 and TRBJ2-3, is EPEVTQTPSHQVTQMGQEVILRCVPISNHLYFYWYRQILGQKVEFLVSFYNNEISEKSEIFDDQFSVERPDGSNFTLKIRSTKLEDSAMYFCASSELLSGDTQYFGPGTRLTVL.

The V and J genes are TRBV5-1 and TRBJ1-1; D is uncertain. Per the germline V gene, CDR1 is SGHRS and CDR2 is YFSETQ. This CDR3 has 13 amino acids. V lost 0 bases and J lost 5, with 8 bases in between. CDR3 DNA sequence: TGCGCCAGCAGCTTGGCGGGGAGGACTGAAGCTTTCTTT. This codes for CASSLAGRTEAFF. Together with reference TRBV5-1 and TRBJ1-1, the CDR3 gives the full variable domain: KAGVTQTPRYLIKTRGQQVTLSCSPISGHRSVSWYQQTPGQGLQFLFEYFSETQRNKGNFPGRFSGRQFSNSRSEMNVSTLELGDSALYLCASSLAGRTEAFFGQGTRLTVV.

The chain uses TRBV4-2 and TRBJ1-5; weak D call: TRBD1 (5 bases). This CDR3 spans 14 amino acids. Germline V lookup: CDR1 LGHNA, CDR2 YNFKEQ. V dropped 4 bases and J dropped 3 bases, with 10 bases sitting between them. CDR3: CASSPVGVNQPQHF. The DNA of the CDR3 is TGTGCCAGCAGCCCGGTAGGGGTCAATCAGCCCCAGCATTTT.

The chain carries TRBV4-3 and TRBJ2-1; unclear D gene. The V gene's germline CDR1 is LGHNA and CDR2 YSLEER. V was clipped by 0 bases and J by 7 bases, with 10 bases between them. The CDR3 sequence is 14 residues long. CDR3 sequence reads: CASSQDSRKNEQFF. The DNA of the CDR3 is TGCGCCAGCAGCCAAGATTCCAGAAAGAATGAGCAGTTCTTC.